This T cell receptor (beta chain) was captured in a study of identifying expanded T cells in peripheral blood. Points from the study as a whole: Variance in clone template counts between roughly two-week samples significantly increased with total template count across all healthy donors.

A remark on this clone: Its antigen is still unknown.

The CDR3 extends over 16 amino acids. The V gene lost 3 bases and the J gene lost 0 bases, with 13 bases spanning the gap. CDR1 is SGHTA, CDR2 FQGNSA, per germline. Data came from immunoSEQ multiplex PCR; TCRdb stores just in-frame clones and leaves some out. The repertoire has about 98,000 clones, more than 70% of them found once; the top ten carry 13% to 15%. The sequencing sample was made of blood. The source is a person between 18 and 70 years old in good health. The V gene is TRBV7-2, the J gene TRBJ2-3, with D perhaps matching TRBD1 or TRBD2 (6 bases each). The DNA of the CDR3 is TGTGCCAGCAGCTTCCCACTGGGGGGCAGCACAGATACGCAGTATTTT. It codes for CASSFPLGGSTDTQYF.